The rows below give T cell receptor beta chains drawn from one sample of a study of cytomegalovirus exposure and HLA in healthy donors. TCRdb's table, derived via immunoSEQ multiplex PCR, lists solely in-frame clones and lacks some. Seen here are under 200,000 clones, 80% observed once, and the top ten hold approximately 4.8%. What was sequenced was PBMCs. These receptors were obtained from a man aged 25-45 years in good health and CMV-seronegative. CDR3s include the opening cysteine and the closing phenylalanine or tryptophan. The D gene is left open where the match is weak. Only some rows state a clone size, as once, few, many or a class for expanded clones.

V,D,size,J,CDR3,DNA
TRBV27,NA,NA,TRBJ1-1,CASSPGLNTEAFF,TGTGCCAGCAGCCCAGGCCTGAACACTGAAGCTTTCTTT
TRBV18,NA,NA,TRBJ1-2,CASSPLGGIGYTF,TGTGCCAGCTCACCCTTGGGCGGGATCGGCTACACCTTC
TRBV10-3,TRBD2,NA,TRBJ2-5,CAISGFEGGGGEQYF,TGTGCCATCAGTGGGTTCGAGGGCGGGGGTGGGGAGCAGTACTTC
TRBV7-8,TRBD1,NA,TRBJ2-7,CASSPRQGLYEQYF,TGTGCCAGCAGCCCCAGACAGGGTTTGTACGAGCAGTACTTC
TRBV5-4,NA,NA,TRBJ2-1,CASSSYRFLYDNEQFF,TGTGCCAGCAGTTCATACAGGTTCCTCTACGACAATGAGCAGTTCTTC
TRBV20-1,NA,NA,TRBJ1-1,CSARGGIGAFF,TGCAGTGCTAGGGGGGGGATAGGAGCTTTCTTT
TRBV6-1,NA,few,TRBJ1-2,CASTEGRRLGGYTF,TGTGCCAGCACCGAGGGGAGGAGGCTCGGTGGCTACACCTTC
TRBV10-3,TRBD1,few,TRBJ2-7,CAISDWDREYEQYF,TGTGCCATCAGTGATTGGGACAGGGAGTACGAGCAGTACTTC
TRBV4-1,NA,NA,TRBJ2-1,CASSQLLAGLQNNEQFF,TGCGCCAGCAGCCAACTCCTGGCCGGGTTGCAAAACAATGAGCAGTTCTTC
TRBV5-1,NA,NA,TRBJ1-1,CASSLAGGAATEAFF,TGCGCCAGCAGCTTGGCGGGGGGGGCGGCAACTGAAGCTTTCTTT
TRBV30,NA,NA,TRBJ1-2,CAWSVGGTHYGYTF,TGTGCCTGGAGTGTGGGGGGAACCCACTATGGCTACACCTTC
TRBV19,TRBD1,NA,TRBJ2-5,CASSIDRPTGGGQETQYF,TGTGCCAGTAGTATAGATCGACCGACAGGGGGCGGACAGGAGACCCAGTACTTC
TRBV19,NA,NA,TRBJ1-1,CASSVTGSNTEAFF,TGTGCCAGTAGTGTTACAGGTTCGAACACTGAAGCTTTCTTT
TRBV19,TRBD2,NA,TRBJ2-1,CASSIPAGGTDEQFF,TGTGCCAGTAGTATACCAGCGGGAGGGACAGATGAGCAGTTCTTC
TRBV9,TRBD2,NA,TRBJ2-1,CASSIGPGLAGLNEQFF,TGTGCCAGCAGCATAGGTCCGGGACTAGCGGGGCTTAATGAGCAGTTCTTC
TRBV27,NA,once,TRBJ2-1,CASHSGLASLFNEQFF,TGTGCCAGCCACTCAGGTCTAGCGTCCTTATTCAATGAGCAGTTCTTC
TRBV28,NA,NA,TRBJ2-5,CASRFSTETQYF,TGTGCCAGCAGATTTAGCACAGAGACCCAGTACTTC
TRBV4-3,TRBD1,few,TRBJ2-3,CASSLVHRGLAAADTQYF,TGCGCCAGCAGCCTGGTTCACAGGGGGTTGGCCGCGGCAGATACGCAGTATTTT
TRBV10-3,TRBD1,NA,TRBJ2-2,CAISGGTGSAGELFF,TGTGCCATCAGTGGGGGGACAGGGTCGGCCGGGGAGCTGTTTTTT
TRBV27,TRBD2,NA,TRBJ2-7,CASSRLAGPAYEQYF,TGTGCCAGCAGCCGTCTAGCGGGACCCGCCTACGAGCAGTACTTC
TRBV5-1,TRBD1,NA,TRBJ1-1,CASSLAGTGGRGAEAFF,TGCGCCAGCAGCTTGGCCGGGACAGGGGGGAGGGGGGCTGAAGCTTTCTTT
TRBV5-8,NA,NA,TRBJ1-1,CASCKEMANTEAFF,TGTGCCAGCTGCAAGGAGATGGCGAACACTGAAGCTTTCTTT
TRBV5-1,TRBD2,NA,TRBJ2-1,CASYGAGGLNEQFF,TGCGCCAGCTACGGAGCGGGAGGTTTAAATGAGCAGTTCTTC
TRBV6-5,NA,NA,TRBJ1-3,CASSSPPLGEGNTIYF,TGTGCCAGCAGTTCCCCGCCCCTTGGTGAGGGAAACACCATATATTTT
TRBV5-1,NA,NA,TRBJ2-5,CASSLSSAYQETQYF,TGCGCCAGCAGCTTGTCTTCTGCGTACCAAGAGACCCAGTACTTC
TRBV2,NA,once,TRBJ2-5,CASLTGTYQETQYF,TGTGCCAGCCTTACAGGGACGTACCAAGAGACCCAGTACTTC
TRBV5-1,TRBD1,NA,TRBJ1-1,CASSYTPGGTEAFF,TGCGCCAGCAGCTACACCCCAGGGGGCACTGAAGCTTTCTTT
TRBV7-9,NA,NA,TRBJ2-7,CASSSQKGQGQQYEQYF,TGTGCCAGCAGCTCCCAAAAAGGGCAGGGGCAACAGTACGAGCAGTACTTC
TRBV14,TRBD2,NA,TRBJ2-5,CASSLSGVGETQYF,TGTGCCAGCAGCCTTAGCGGGGTCGGGGAGACCCAGTACTTC
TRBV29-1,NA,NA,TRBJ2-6,CSGLSTRGSGANVLTF,TGCAGCGGTCTATCGACCCGGGGTTCTGGGGCCAACGTCCTGACTTTC
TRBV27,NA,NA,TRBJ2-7,CASKDVRGYYEQYF,TGTGCCAGCAAGGACGTTCGGGGGTACTACGAGCAGTACTTC
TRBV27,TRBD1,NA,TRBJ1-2,CASRGQAGGYTF,TGTGCCAGCAGAGGACAGGCGGGGGGTTACACCTTC
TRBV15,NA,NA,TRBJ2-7,CATSRGGVGAYEQYF,TGTGCCACCAGCAGAGGGGGGGTTGGGGCGTACGAGCAGTACTTC
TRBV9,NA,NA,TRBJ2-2,CASSIYRVPHTGELFF,TGTGCCAGCAGCATCTACAGGGTCCCCCACACCGGGGAGCTGTTTTTT
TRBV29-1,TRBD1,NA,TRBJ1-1,CSVERTGKNTEAFF,TGCAGCGTTGAACGGACAGGCAAGAACACTGAAGCTTTCTTT
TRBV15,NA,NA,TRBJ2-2,CATKGRGNTGELFF,TGTGCCACCAAAGGCAGAGGGAACACCGGGGAGCTGTTTTTT
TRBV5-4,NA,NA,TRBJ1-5,CASSLGGGDQPQHF,TGTGCCAGCAGCTTGGGGGGAGGGGATCAGCCCCAGCATTTT
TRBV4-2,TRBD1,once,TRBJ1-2,CASSHPQPTGDYGYTF,TGTGCCAGCAGCCATCCACAACCTACAGGGGACTATGGCTACACCTTC
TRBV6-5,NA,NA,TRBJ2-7,CASSKRTLSYEQYF,TGTGCCAGCAGTAAACGGACACTTTCCTACGAGCAGTACTTC
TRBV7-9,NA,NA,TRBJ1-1,CASSLAAGTEAFF,TGTGCCAGCAGCTTAGCCGCCGGCACTGAAGCTTTCTTT
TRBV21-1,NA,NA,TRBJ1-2,CASKGQKINYGYTF,TGTGCCAGCAAGGGACAGAAGATTAACTATGGCTACACCTTC
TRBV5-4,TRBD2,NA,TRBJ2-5,CASSSPGREGETQYF,TGTGCCAGCAGTTCCCCGGGGAGGGAGGGAGAGACCCAGTACTTC
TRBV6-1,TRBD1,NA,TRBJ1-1,CASMRQGLPTEAFF,TGTGCCAGCATGAGACAGGGCCTTCCAACTGAAGCTTTCTTT
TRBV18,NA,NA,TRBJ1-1,CASSPQQGRNTEAFF,TGTGCCAGCTCCCCCCAACAGGGTAGGAACACTGAAGCTTTCTTT
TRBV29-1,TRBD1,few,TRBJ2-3,CSVSITGVGDTQYF,TGCAGCGTATCTATCACAGGGGTGGGAGATACGCAGTATTTT
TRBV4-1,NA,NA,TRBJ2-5,CASSRPQGTQYF,TGCGCCAGCAGCCGACCACAGGGGACCCAGTACTTC
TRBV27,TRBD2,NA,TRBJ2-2,CAGGRDTGELFF,TGTGCCGGCGGGAGGGACACCGGGGAGCTGTTTTTT
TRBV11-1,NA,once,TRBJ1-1,CASSLGILAAGREAFF,TGTGCCAGCAGCTTAGGAATCTTGGCGGCAGGGCGAGAAGCTTTCTTT
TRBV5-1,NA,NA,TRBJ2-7,CASRQDSYEQYF,TGCGCCAGCAGACAAGACAGCTACGAGCAGTACTTC
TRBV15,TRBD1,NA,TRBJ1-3,CATSSPDRTPGNTIYF,TGTGCCACCAGCTCACCGGACAGGACCCCTGGGAACACCATATATTTT
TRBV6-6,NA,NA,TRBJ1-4,CASSYSIEVPTGELFF,TGTGCCAGCAGTTACTCGATTGAGGTCCCAACCGGAGAACTGTTTTTT
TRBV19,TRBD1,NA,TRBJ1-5,CASSIPGQGTQPQHF,TGTGCCAGTAGTATTCCCGGACAGGGTACCCAGCCCCAGCATTTT
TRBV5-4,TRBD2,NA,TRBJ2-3,CASSPTSGGPGTQYF,TGTGCCAGCAGCCCGACTAGCGGGGGACCCGGTACGCAGTATTTT
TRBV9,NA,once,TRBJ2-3,CASSVAVPSGTQYF,TGTGCCAGCAGCGTAGCTGTTCCGTCGGGTACGCAGTATTTT